Shown below are 10 T cell receptor beta chains from a single sample sequenced in a study of blood T cell repertoires in COVID-19. Only in-frame clones appear in the TCRdb table, and some are missing; sequencing was by immunoSEQ multiplex PCR. The sample has 250,000 to 350,000 clones, just under 90% seen once. The specimen was PBMCs or T cells enriched from blood (not recorded which). The receptors shown here come from a woman aged 50 to 60 who had been exposed to COVID-19.

The chain links TRBV14 to TRBJ2-7, with D perhaps TRBD1 (6 bases). Germline-derived CDR1 and CDR2 are SGHDN and FVKESK. Between the trimmed V and J ends, which lost 3 bases and 0 bases, there was a span of 9 bases. The CDR3 extends over 14 amino acids. The chain's CDR3 is CASSQWDNSYEQYF. Written as DNA, the CDR3 is TGTGCCAGCAGCCAGTGGGACAACTCCTACGAGCAGTACTTC.

V is TRBV6-5 and J is TRBJ1-2; D gene unclear. Germline V gene data show CDR1 as MNHEY and CDR2 as SVGAGI. CDR3 length equals 13 residues. The V gene lost 5 bases and the J gene lost 4 bases, with 11 bases spanning the gap. The CDR3 loop is CASSPDNLYGYTF. The CDR3, as DNA: TGTGCCAGCAGTCCCGACAATCTCTATGGCTACACCTTC.

The V call is TRBV28, the J call TRBJ2-5; 8 positions match TRBD2. The length of the CDR3 is 14 residues. Germline V gene data show CDR1 as MDHEN and CDR2 as SYDVKM. The V segment lost 6 bases and the J segment 5 bases; nucleotides outside the gene matches: 8. The CDR3 here is CASRGGGSVETQYF. CDR3 in DNA: TGTGCCAGCAGGGGCGGGGGGTCCGTGGAGACCCAGTACTTC.

The rearrangement uses TRBV4-2 and TRBJ1-5; possible D gene TRBD1, 5 bases. The CDR3 has 17 amino acids. Germline-derived CDR1 and CDR2 are LGHNA and YNFKEQ. V was pared by 0 bases and J by 3 bases, with 15 bases between. In DNA form, the CDR3 reads TGTGCCAGCAGCCAAGATTGGGGCAGGGCATTCAATCAGCCCCAGCATTTT. This codes for CASSQDWGRAFNQPQHF.

This rearrangement joins TRBV12-3 or TRBV12-4 to TRBJ2-2; D is ambiguous. V lost 7 bases, J lost 3 bases, and 6 bases lay in between. There are 12 residues in the CDR3. CDR3 DNA: TGTGCCAGCACCCGGGACACCGGGGAGCTGTTTTTT. It codes for CASTRDTGELFF.

The V call is TRBV28, the J call TRBJ1-5; weak D call: TRBD1 (6 bases). The V end was cut by 6 bases, the J end by 4 bases, with 10 bases between. The germline V gene encodes CDR1 MDHEN and CDR2 SYDVKM. This CDR3 has 13 amino acids. CDR3: CASRVQGNQPQHF. The CDR3 coding sequence is TGTGCCAGCAGAGTACAGGGAAATCAGCCCCAGCATTTT.

This clone was seen a single time. The rearrangement uses TRBV19 and TRBJ2-5, with 9 nucleotides matching TRBD1. The CDR3 is made up of 13 amino acids. Looked up from germline, CDR1 is LNHDA and CDR2 is SQIVND (reference sequence). The V segment lost 6 bases and the J segment 5 bases; nucleotides outside the gene matches: 4. CDR3 nucleotide sequence: TGTGCCAGTAGGACGGACAGGGGTGAGACCCAGTACTTC. As protein: CASRTDRGETQYF.

This clone was detected a few times. The chain is built from TRBV19 and TRBJ2-1; 9 positions agree with TRBD1. CDR1 is LNHDA, CDR2 SQIVND, per germline (reference sequence). The CDR3 length is 15 residues. Trimming cost V 5 bases and J 3 bases; bases outside gene matches: 5. Written as DNA, the CDR3 is TGTGCCAGTAGTTGGGGACAGGGATACTACAATGAGCAGTTCTTC. Translation gives CASSWGQGYYNEQFF.

This clone was detected only once. This chain connects TRBV18 to TRBJ2-7, with a tentative D call TRBD2 (5 bases). The V end was cut by 4 bases, the J end by 6 bases, with 16 bases between. This CDR3 region has 14 residues. Germline loops: CDR1 KGHSH, CDR2 LQKENI. The CDR3 region has the DNA TGTGCCAGCTCACTCCAGGACCTTGGAGGCGAGCAGTACTTC. Encoded protein: CASSLQDLGGEQYF.

J is TRBJ2-3 and V is TRBV19; the match to TRBD1 covers 9 bases. V was clipped by 7 bases and J by 7 bases; unmatched bases: 9. The germline V gene has CDR1 LNHDA and CDR2 SQIVND (reference sequence). The CDR3 has 14 amino acids. CDR3 in amino acids: CASTGTGMLNTQYF. The CDR3 DNA sequence: TGTGCCAGTACCGGGACAGGGATGTTAAATACGCAGTATTTT.